A single sample gave rise to the 14 T cell receptor beta chains below, sequenced in a study of OX40 agonist ivuxolimab in advanced cancers. TCRdb's copy holds only in-frame clones and misses some; the assay was immunoSEQ multiplex PCR. The table shows tens of thousands of clones, with roughly 88% occurring only once. Here the sequenced sample was CD4+ or CD8+ T cells sorted from blood, taken in a trial of the OX40 agonist ivuxolimab. The origin of the receptors is an adult with an advanced solid tumor such as melanoma, head and neck, liver or kidney cancer.

V gene TRBV2 combines with J gene TRBJ1-5, with 9 bases identical to TRBD1. Trimming took 6 bases from V and 7 from J; bases not matched to a gene: 7. Germline-derived CDR1 and CDR2 are SNHLY and FYNNEI. CDR3 length equals 14 residues. The CDR3 DNA is TGTGCCAGCAGCAAAGACAGGGGGTGGCAGCCCCAGCATTTT. Residues: CASSKDRGWQPQHF.

CDR3 bases: TGTGCCAGAGCCCGGGGGCCTCAGAGCTGCTCCTACAATGAGCAGTTCTTC. Protein product: CARARGPQSCSYNEQFF. This rearrangement joins TRBV19 to TRBJ2-1, with D perhaps given as TRBD1 or TRBD2 (6 bases each). The germline V and J ends were trimmed by 9 bases and 0 bases, with 21 bases remaining between them. This CDR3 spans 17 amino acids. The germline gives CDR1 LNHDA, CDR2 SQIVND (reference sequence).

V gene TRBV4-3 combines with J gene TRBJ1-3; D perhaps matches TRBD1 (6 bases). Germline loops: CDR1 LGHNA, CDR2 YSLEER. V was clipped by 1 base and J by 0 bases, with 13 bases between them. This CDR3 is built from 17 residues. This CDR3 is CASSQASTGLSGNTIYF. In DNA, the CDR3 is TGCGCCAGCAGCCAAGCCTCAACAGGGCTCTCTGGAAACACCATATATTTT.

J is TRBJ1-5 and V is TRBV2; D is ambiguous. Germline V gene lookup returns CDR1 SNHLY and CDR2 FYNNEI. This CDR3 has 14 residues. V was clipped by 5 bases and J by 3 bases, with 11 bases between them. CDR3 amino acids: CASSKDGFNQPQHF. The CDR3 coding sequence is TGTGCCAGCAGTAAAGACGGATTCAATCAGCCCCAGCATTTT.

The V gene is TRBV27, the J gene TRBJ1-1, with TRBD1 identical over 8 bases. Germline V lookup: CDR1 MNHEY, CDR2 SMNVEV (reference sequence). This CDR3 comprises 13 residues. The V segment lost 5 bases and the J segment 4 bases; nucleotides outside the gene matches: 3. The CDR3 loop is CASSTRGLTEAFF. DNA for the CDR3: TGTGCCAGCAGTACCAGGGGGCTCACTGAAGCTTTCTTT.

The chain couples TRBV5-6 to TRBJ1-1, with 7 bases identical to TRBD1. With 4 bases clipped from V and 11 bases from J, the junction kept 5 bases outside the gene matches. Germline-derived CDR1 and CDR2 are SGHDT and YYEEEE. This CDR3 is 11 amino acids long. The CDR3 protein is CASSGRGHAFF. The CDR3 region has the DNA TGTGCCAGCAGCGGGAGGGGGCATGCTTTCTTT.

The rearrangement links TRBV5-4 to TRBJ2-5, with no clear D. This CDR3 region has 15 residues. The V end lost 4 bases, the J end lost 0 bases, and 13 bases lay between the germline ends. Germline V gives CDR1 SGHNT, CDR2 YYREEE (reference sequence). DNA of the CDR3: TGTGCCAGCAGCACCGCGACCGTGTACCAAGAGACCCAGTACTTC. Protein product: CASSTATVYQETQYF.

The chain couples TRBV18 to TRBJ1-5, with unresolved D. Trimming left V 3 bases short and J 4 bases short, with 7 bases between. CDR1 is KGHSH and CDR2 is LQKENI in the germline V gene. The CDR3 length is 13 residues. The CDR3 nucleotides read TGTGCCAGCTCACCGGTCCAAAATCAGCCCCAGCATTTT. This encodes CASSPVQNQPQHF.

V and J are TRBV7-2 and TRBJ2-3; TRBD2 agrees at 8 bases. V was pared by 6 bases and J by 2 bases, with 10 bases of the junction left unmatched. Germline loops: CDR1 SGHTA, CDR2 FQGNSA. The CDR3 is 16 residues long. CDR3 nucleotides: TGTGCCAGCAGACCGGCGACTAGCGACTACACAGATACGCAGTATTTT. Translating it yields CASRPATSDYTDTQYF.

The J gene is TRBJ2-3, the V gene TRBV18; TRBD2 matches 8 bases. Trimming took 0 bases from V and 2 from J; bases not matched to a gene: 4. CDR3 length equals 16 residues. The germline gives CDR1 KGHSH, CDR2 LQKENI. The CDR3 DNA reads TGTGCCAGCTCACCACCCAGCGGGGGCTCCACAGATACGCAGTATTTT. It codes for CASSPPSGGSTDTQYF.

This chain connects TRBV18 to TRBJ1-4; 8 nucleotides match TRBD1. CDR1 and CDR2 from the germline V gene are KGHSH and LQKENI. The CDR3 has 15 amino acids. The V segment lost 3 bases and the J segment 7 bases; nucleotides outside the gene matches: 7. CDR3: CASSPVRTGTEKLFF. CDR3 bases: TGTGCCAGCTCACCGGTAAGGACAGGGACTGAAAAACTGTTTTTT.

The chain couples TRBV5-1 to TRBJ2-7; maybe TRBD2 (6 bases). From germline, CDR1 is SGHRS and CDR2 YFSETQ. The V and J ends lost 4 bases and 2 bases respectively, with 16 bases between them. CDR3 length equals 15 residues. Here the CDR3 reads CASSPDAGRTYEQYF. CDR3 nucleotides: TGCGCCAGCAGCCCAGACGCGGGACGGACCTACGAGCAGTACTTC. The full variable domain, with the rest looked up from reference TRBV5-1 and TRBJ2-7, is KAGVTQTPRYLIKTRGQQVTLSCSPISGHRSVSWYQQTPGQGLQFLFEYFSETQRNKGNFPGRFSGRQFSNSRSEMNVSTLELGDSALYLCASSPDAGRTYEQYFGPGTRLTVT.

V usage is TRBV11-2 and J usage is TRBJ2-3; 13 positions match TRBD2. V lost 6 bases, J lost 1 base, and 4 bases stayed unmatched. In germline, CDR1 is SGHAT, CDR2 FQNNGV. The CDR3 totals 16 residues. CDR3 nucleotide sequence: TGTGCCAGCAGACCGGGACTAGCGGGGCGCACAGATACGCAGTATTTT. The encoded protein is CASRPGLAGRTDTQYF.

The chain joins TRBV7-3 to TRBJ1-4; D is possibly TRBD1 (6 bases). Germline assignment: CDR1 SGHTA and CDR2 FQGTGA. This CDR3 spans 15 amino acids. The V and J ends lost 2 bases and 4 bases respectively, with 11 bases between them. The CDR3 DNA sequence: TGTGCCAGCAGCTTACAGGGGAGCCTTAATGAAAAACTGTTTTTT. Translating it yields CASSLQGSLNEKLFF.